This T cell receptor (beta chain) derives from a study of T cell responses to AZD1222 COVID-19 vaccine. Study-level points and caveats: The donors showed a predominance of white British ancestry and of females, with possible underestimation of clonal diversity. Baseline seropositives among AZD1222 recipients totaled only 5 or 6.

For this clone: Its antigen is still unknown.

Germline lookup yields CDR1 SGDLS and CDR2 YYNGEE. The CDR3 runs to 16 residues. V lost 0 bases and J lost 5; bases outside the gene matches: 6. This table comes from immunoSEQ multiplex PCR, and its TCRdb copy is limited to in-frame clones, with some not included. The sample records 84,000 or so clones, 90% being singletons. The sample in question was peripheral blood, obtained on day 0 of AZD1222 vaccination. The chain links TRBV9 to TRBJ2-3; TRBD2 matches at 10 bases. The sequence was collected from an adult in good health. The CDR3, as DNA: TGTGCCAGCAGCGTAGTAAGCGGGGGGGCTAGAGATACGCAGTATTTT. It is translated as CASSVVSGGARDTQYF.